One T cell receptor (beta chain) is described in this entry. Its cognate antigen is unknown. These data belong to a study of shared clonotypes between healthy human individuals. Measured with immunoSEQ multiplex PCR; TCRdb has only the in-frame clones, and not every one. The sample holds roughly 2.2 million clones, roughly 90% seen once. Whole-study results and caveats: Only blood was sampled; tissue repertoires likely differ.

In the CD4+ fraction, cells were divided into CD45RA+ naive and CD45RA-negative memory subsets. This CDR3 has 13 residues. V lost 2 bases and J lost 9, with 12 bases in between. Germline V gene sequence: CDR1 SGHDT, CDR2 YYEEEE. This receptor was identified in a man between 18 and 35 years old in good health. Some clones in this sample may be carry-over from other donors' samples. The specimen was naive CD4+ T cells from PBMCs. This sample's subset: CD45RA+ positively selected. This sequence joins TRBV5-6 and TRBJ2-1, with TRBD2 as a possible D gene (6 bases). The CDR3 spells CASSLGLGGEQFF. The CDR3 DNA is TGTGCCAGCAGCTTAGGATTGGGAGGTGAGCAGTTCTTC.